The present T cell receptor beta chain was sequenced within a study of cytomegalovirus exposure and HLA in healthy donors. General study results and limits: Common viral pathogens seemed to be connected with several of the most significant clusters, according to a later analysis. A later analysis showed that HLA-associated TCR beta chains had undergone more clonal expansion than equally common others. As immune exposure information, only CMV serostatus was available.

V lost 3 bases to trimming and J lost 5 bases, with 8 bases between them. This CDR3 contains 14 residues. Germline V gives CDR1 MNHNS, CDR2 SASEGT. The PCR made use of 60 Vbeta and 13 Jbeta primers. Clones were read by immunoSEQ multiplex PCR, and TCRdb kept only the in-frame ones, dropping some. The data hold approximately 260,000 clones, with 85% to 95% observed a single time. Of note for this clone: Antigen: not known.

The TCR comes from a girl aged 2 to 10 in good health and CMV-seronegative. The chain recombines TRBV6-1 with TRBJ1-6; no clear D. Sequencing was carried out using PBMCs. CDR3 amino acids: CASSDRGDNSPLHF. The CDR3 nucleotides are TGTGCCAGCAGTGATCGGGGAGATAATTCACCCCTCCACTTT.